The following is a T cell receptor (beta chain) sequence with its context. Germline V gene data show CDR1 as SGHRS and CDR2 as YFSETQ. V lost 1 base and J lost 7; bases outside the gene matches: 8. This CDR3 comprises 16 residues. In the original workflow: Reference gene primers were amplified, and this amplification served to estimate nucleated cell counts. Clones were read by immunoSEQ multiplex PCR, and TCRdb kept only the in-frame ones, dropping some. The D gene and trimming were derived from the DNA, and the V and J assignments and clone size from that table. The sample gives a few hundred thousand clones, under 90% of which show up once; around 3.4% is in the top ten. Cohort assignment relied on participant-reported clinical history. The data were obtained in a study of blood T cell repertoires in COVID-19. Study information: T cells, B-cell-depleted T cells, or PBMCs provided the cDNA or gDNA that served as material.

The source of this sequence is a woman between 55 and 75 years old who had recovered from COVID-19. The chain is built from TRBV5-1 and TRBJ1-6, with TRBD1 identical over 7 bases. Sequencing used PBMCs or T cells enriched from blood (not recorded which). As DNA, the CDR3 is TGCGCCAGCAGCTTGCAGGGGGGCGGGTTCAATTCACCCCTCCACTTT. It yields the protein CASSLQGGGFNSPLHF.